Each of the 25 T cell receptor beta chains below was sequenced from the same sample in a study of human T cells and chemical hapten exposure. Regarding time point: patch test 2, 6 weeks after DPC sensitization. Treatment denoted: therapeutic diphenylcyclopropenone sensitization with weekly scalp DPC. TCRdb reprocessed the RACE reads via MiXCR and lists one record per CDR3 protein. The sample lists about 96,000 distinct CDR3 sequences, 9.3% seen once, with just over 2% in the top ten. The specimen was whole blood, collected in connection with sensitization to the hapten diphenylcyclopropenone (DPC). The receptors were sampled from a middle-aged woman with alopecia areata. Some clones in this sample may be carry-over from other donors' samples.

This clonotype came up many times. This chain uses TRBV6-2 or TRBV6-3 with TRBJ1-1, with D unclear. Germline lookup yields CDR1 MNHEY and CDR2 SVGEGT. The V and J ends lost 0 bases and 3 bases respectively, with 14 bases between them. The CDR3 extends over 16 amino acids. CDR3 nucleotide sequence: TGTGCCAGCAGTTACTCGATTCTAGAAGGAGACACTGAAGCTTTCTTT. Translated: CASSYSILEGDTEAFF.

The J gene is TRBJ2-3, the V gene TRBV7-2; 16 nucleotides agree with TRBD2. V lost 7 bases, J lost 1 base, and 8 bases stayed unmatched. This CDR3 comprises 18 residues. Germline CDR1 SGHTA, CDR2 FQGNSA. As DNA, the CDR3 is TGTGCCAGCAATCCGGGACTAGCGGGAGGGGCCGGCACAGATACGCAGTATTTT. The encoded protein is CASNPGLAGGAGTDTQYF.

The V gene is TRBV20-1, the J gene TRBJ2-3; the match to TRBD2 covers 9 bases. The CDR3 consists of 15 residues. From germline, CDR1 is DFQATT and CDR2 SNEGSKA (reference sequence). The trim removed 6 bases at V and 6 bases at J, leaving 13 bases unmatched. CDR3 DNA sequence: TGCAGTGCCGTCATAGCGGGAGTTCGATCCGATACGCAGTATTTT. This encodes CSAVIAGVRSDTQYF.

This clonotype was recorded a few times. This chain uses TRBV29-1 with TRBJ2-5, with D uncertain. This CDR3 is 11 amino acids long. Trimming cost V 7 bases and J 5 bases, with 11 bases left between them. Looked up from germline, CDR1 is SQVTM and CDR2 is ANQGSEA. The CDR3 DNA reads as TGCAGCGCTGGCCCGCGGGAGACCCAGTACTTC. Encoded protein: CSAGPRETQYF.

This chain uses TRBV11-1 with TRBJ2-7; D is possibly TRBD2 (6 bases). This CDR3 region has 14 residues. The germline V and J ends were trimmed by 5 bases and 3 bases, with 14 bases remaining between them. CDR1 is SGHAT, CDR2 FQDESV, per germline (reference sequence). CDR3 amino acids: CASSSPGVLYEQYF. CDR3 DNA sequence: TGTGCCAGCAGCAGTCCGGGAGTCCTCTACGAGCAGTACTTC.

This clonotype was detected many times. The chain employs TRBV7-9 and TRBJ2-1, with TRBD2 matching 9 bases. After removal of 5 bases from V and 7 bases from J, the junction contained 3 bases not matched to a gene. The CDR3 is 13 residues long. Germline V gives CDR1 SEHNR, CDR2 FQNEAQ (reference sequence). The CDR3 DNA follows: TGTGCCAGCAGCACCACTAGCGGGAATGAGCAGTTCTTC. Its protein is CASSTTSGNEQFF.

This clonotype was detected only a few times. CDR3 region: CASRPGTGNEAFF. As DNA, the CDR3 is TGTGCCAGCAGACCCGGGACAGGGAATGAAGCTTTCTTT. The V and J genes are TRBV5-5 and TRBJ1-1; 9 bases fit TRBD1. Losses at the gene ends were 5 bases for V and 7 bases for J; bases not matched to a gene: 6. Germline CDR1 reads SGHKS; CDR2 reads YYEKEE (reference sequence). This CDR3 spans 13 amino acids.

This clonotype came up a few times. The V call is TRBV29-1, the J call TRBJ2-5; D is undetermined. Germline V gene sequence: CDR1 SQVTM, CDR2 ANQGSEA. The V gene lost 6 bases and the J gene lost 3 bases, with 20 bases spanning the gap. CDR3 length: 15 amino acids. The CDR3 loop is CSVDRTHSLEETQYF. DNA of the CDR3: TGCAGCGTCGACCGTACACATAGCCTCGAAGAGACCCAGTACTTC.

This clonotype was counted many times. The chain carries TRBV28 and TRBJ2-2, with TRBD1 matching over 7 bases. J gave up 6 bases and V 8 bases, and 12 bases lay outside the gene matches. There are 15 residues in the CDR3. Germline V gives CDR1 MDHEN, CDR2 SYDVKM. CDR3 bases: TGTGCCAGCCTGAACAGGGGTGACCGTCCCGGGGAGCTGTTTTTT. It encodes CASLNRGDRPGELFF. Filled out from reference TRBV28 and TRBJ2-2, the complete variable domain reads DVKVTQSSRYLVKRTGEKVFLECVQDMDHENMFWYRQDPGLGLRLIYFSYDVKMKEKGDIPEGYSVSREKKERFSLILESASTNQTSMYLCASLNRGDRPGELFFGEGSRLTVL.

This clonotype was seen more than once but under ten times. The rearrangement links TRBV4-1 to TRBJ1-5; no clear D. Trimming cost V 1 base and J 3 bases, with 13 bases left between them. CDR3 length: 16 amino acids. Germline V gene data show CDR1 as MGHRA and CDR2 as YSYEKL. CDR3: CASSQAYPTNNQPQHF. CDR3 sequence (DNA): TGCGCCAGCAGCCAAGCCTACCCCACTAACAATCAGCCCCAGCATTTT.

V usage is TRBV7-8 and J usage is TRBJ1-3, with a weak D call TRBD1 (5 bases). The CDR3 length is 13 residues. Trimming removed 6 bases from V and 2 bases from J, with 8 bases in between. Germline V lookup: CDR1 SGHVS, CDR2 FQNEAQ. The CDR3 reads CASRPGPGNTIYF. The CDR3 region has the DNA TGTGCCAGCAGGCCGGGACCTGGAAACACCATATATTTT.

This clonotype has at least ten counts. CDR3 DNA: TGTGCCAGCACCAGGGGGGACACTGAAGCTTTCTTT. It translates to CASTRGDTEAFF. V usage is TRBV6-5 and J usage is TRBJ1-1; the match to TRBD1 covers 7 bases. Germline V gene sequence: CDR1 MNHEY, CDR2 SVGAGI. V dropped 7 bases and J dropped 3; count of bases not matched to a gene: 2. The CDR3 consists of 12 residues.

The chain employs TRBV7-2 and TRBJ2-5; D gene unclear. Trimming stripped 5 bases from V and 0 bases from J, with 4 bases between. CDR1 and CDR2 from the germline V gene are SGHTA and FQGNSA. The CDR3 runs 12 residues. The CDR3 region is CASSAYQETQYF. The CDR3 DNA follows: TGTGCCAGCAGCGCCTACCAAGAGACCCAGTACTTC.

The genes are TRBV27 and TRBJ1-1; unclear D gene. The V gene's germline CDR1 is MNHEY and CDR2 SMNVEV (reference sequence). This CDR3 has 14 residues. Trimming cost V 4 bases and J 2 bases, with 11 bases left between them. The CDR3 nucleotides read TGTGCCAGCAGTTGGGGAGGGAGTAACACTGAAGCTTTCTTT. It encodes CASSWGGSNTEAFF.

The chain combines TRBV7-2 with TRBJ2-5, with unresolved D. Germline V gene sequence: CDR1 SGHTA, CDR2 FQGNSA. This CDR3 has 14 residues. V was clipped by 1 base and J by 3 bases, with 9 bases between them. The CDR3 region is CASSLGAAKETQYF. The CDR3 nucleotides are TGTGCCAGCAGCTTAGGGGCAGCTAAAGAGACCCAGTACTTC.

V is TRBV11-3 and J is TRBJ2-7; D remains ambiguous. CDR3 length equals 13 residues. V lost 0 bases, J lost 1 base, and 4 bases lay in between. Germline CDR1 is SGHNT and CDR2 is YENEEA. The CDR3 sequence: CASSLEGSYEQYF. In DNA form, the CDR3 reads TGTGCCAGCAGCTTAGAAGGGTCCTACGAGCAGTACTTC.

In its sample, this clonotype was seen a few times. This chain links TRBV20-1 with TRBJ2-1, with D possibly being TRBD2 (6 bases). CDR3 size: 13 residues. The germline V gene has CDR1 DFQATT and CDR2 SNEGSKA (reference sequence). Deletions cut 6 bases from V and 6 bases from J, with 15 bases between. The CDR3 protein is CSASPGRGNEQFF. CDR3 nucleotides: TGCAGTGCCTCTCCGGGGCGGGGCAATGAGCAGTTCTTC.

This clonotype was detected only a few times. The gene calls are TRBV28 and TRBJ1-1, with 8 bases lining up with TRBD1. The germline V gene encodes CDR1 MDHEN and CDR2 SYDVKM. The CDR3 is 17 residues long. V was pared by 5 bases and J by 5 bases, with 16 bases of the junction left unmatched. The CDR3 nucleotides read TGTGCCAGCAGTCGGGGTGGTACAGGGGGGTTGGGTACTGAAGCTTTCTTT. This translates into CASSRGGTGGLGTEAFF.

This clonotype was picked up a small number of times. The genes are TRBV7-2 and TRBJ2-1; D possibly uses TRBD1 or TRBD2 (5 bases each). Germline-derived CDR1 and CDR2 are SGHTA and FQGNSA. The V and J ends lost 1 base and 2 bases respectively, with 12 bases between them. CDR3 length: 16 residues. The DNA for the CDR3 is TGTGCCAGCAGCTTAGTCAGGGAGCCCCCCTACAATGAGCAGTTCTTC. Translation: CASSLVREPPYNEQFF.

This clonotype appeared a few times. This chain links TRBV6-2 or TRBV6-3 with TRBJ2-3; D is possibly TRBD2 (5 bases). This CDR3 region has 16 residues. Germline CDR1 and CDR2: MNHEY and SVGEGT. V shed 0 bases and J shed 4 bases, with 14 bases lying between them. The CDR3 is CASSYSGRSGADTQYF. The CDR3 coding sequence is TGTGCCAGCAGTTACTCGGGGAGATCTGGCGCAGATACGCAGTATTTT.

Many counts were recorded for this clonotype. The CDR3, as DNA: TGTGCCAGCAGTTTAATGGGCGCGGAAGCTTTCTTT. It encodes CASSLMGAEAFF. V gene TRBV28 combines with J gene TRBJ1-1; D is ambiguous. The germline V gene encodes CDR1 MDHEN and CDR2 SYDVKM. There are 12 residues in the CDR3. The germline V and J ends were trimmed by 2 bases and 8 bases, with 9 bases remaining between them. Drawing the rest from reference TRBV28 and TRBJ1-1, the complete variable domain is DVKVTQSSRYLVKRTGEKVFLECVQDMDHENMFWYRQDPGLGLRLIYFSYDVKMKEKGDIPEGYSVSREKKERFSLILESASTNQTSMYLCASSLMGAEAFFGQGTRLTVV.

This clonotype was seen only a few times. The chain combines TRBV7-3 with TRBJ1-1; tentative D call: TRBD1 (6 bases). This CDR3 is built from 16 residues. The V end lost 4 bases, the J end lost 7 bases, and 22 bases lay between the germline ends. The germline V gene encodes CDR1 SGHTA and CDR2 FQGTGA. The CDR3 here is CASSSTMTGRENEAFF. For the CDR3, the DNA is TGTGCCAGCAGCTCCACCATGACAGGAAGAGAAAATGAAGCTTTCTTT.

The J gene is TRBJ2-5, the V gene TRBV11-2; unclear D gene. The length of the CDR3 is 12 residues. V lost 6 bases to trimming and J lost 1 base, with 6 bases between them. Germline V lookup: CDR1 SGHAT, CDR2 FQNNGV. The CDR3 DNA sequence: TGTGCCAGCAGGGGGATCCAAGAGACCCAGTACTTC. It translates to CASRGIQETQYF.

This clonotype has a handful of counts. The chain joins TRBV5-1 to TRBJ1-2; TRBD1 matches at 7 bases. Per the germline V gene, CDR1 is SGHRS and CDR2 is YFSETQ. The CDR3 contains 15 residues. V lost 5 bases, J lost 4 bases, and 11 bases stayed unmatched. CDR3 in amino acids: CASSTGTEPSYGYTF. Written as DNA, the CDR3 is TGCGCCAGCAGTACTGGGACAGAGCCTTCCTATGGCTACACCTTC. Full variable domain (remainder filled in from reference TRBV5-1 and TRBJ1-2): KAGVTQTPRYLIKTRGQQVTLSCSPISGHRSVSWYQQTPGQGLQFLFEYFSETQRNKGNFPGRFSGRQFSNSRSEMNVSTLELGDSALYLCASSTGTEPSYGYTFGSGTRLTVV.

This clonotype was picked up a small number of times. The V gene is TRBV24-1, the J gene TRBJ2-1; D may be TRBD1 (6 bases). The CDR3 consists of 17 residues. CDR1 is KGHDR, CDR2 SFDVKD, per germline. Trimming shortened V by 7 bases and J by 1 base, and 19 bases separated the two germline ends. The DNA of the CDR3 is TGTGCCACCAGGGGACGCCAGGGGCAGAATTCCTACAATGAGCAGTTCTTC. Amino acids: CATRGRQGQNSYNEQFF.